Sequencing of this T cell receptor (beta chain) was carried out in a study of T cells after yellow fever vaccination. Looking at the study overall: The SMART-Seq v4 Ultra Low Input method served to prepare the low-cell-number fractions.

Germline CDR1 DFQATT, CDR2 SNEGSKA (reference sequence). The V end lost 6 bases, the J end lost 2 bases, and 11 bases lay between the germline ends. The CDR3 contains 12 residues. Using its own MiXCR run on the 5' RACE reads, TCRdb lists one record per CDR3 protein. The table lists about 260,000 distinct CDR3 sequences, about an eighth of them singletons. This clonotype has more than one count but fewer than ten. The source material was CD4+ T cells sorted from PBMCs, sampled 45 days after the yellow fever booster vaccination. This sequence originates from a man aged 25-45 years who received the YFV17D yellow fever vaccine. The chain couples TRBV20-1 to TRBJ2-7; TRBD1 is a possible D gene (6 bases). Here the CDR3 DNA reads TGCAGTGCAGGGGACACTGCCTACGAGCAGTACTTC. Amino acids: CSAGDTAYEQYF.